This TCR beta chain was recorded in a study of a mutant IDH1 vaccine in newly diagnosed glioma. Specified time point: week 35, safety follow-up. It was 300 ug of mutant IDH1 20-mer peptide that made up each vaccine dose, given with topical imiquimod. Of note for this clone: Its antigen is not known.

Produced via immunoSEQ multiplex PCR; TCRdb's table is partial and in-frame only. There are 30,000 or so clones in the sample; around 77% occur only once, and approximately 8.5% lies in the top ten. The germline V and J ends were trimmed by 6 bases and 3 bases, with 10 bases remaining between them. The CDR3 has 13 amino acids. The germline CDR1 and CDR2 sequences are WNHNN and SYGVQD (reference sequence). Material: PBMCs, obtained from a glioma patient whose treatment included an IDH1 peptide vaccine. This clonotype originated in a woman aged 30 to 39 with glioma. Some clones in this sample may be carry-over from other donors' samples. V is TRBV10-1 and J is TRBJ2-3; D remains ambiguous. The CDR3 is CASRPAGTDTQYF. CDR3 sequence (DNA): TGCGCCAGCAGACCGGCAGGAACAGATACGCAGTATTTT.